The text below deals with one T cell receptor beta chain. Its antigen is undetermined. The V and J ends lost 7 bases and 1 base respectively, with 10 bases between them. This CDR3 spans 13 amino acids. Germline loops: CDR1 MNHEY, CDR2 SMNVEV (reference sequence). PCR used 60 Vbeta primers and 13 Jbeta primers. Clones were sequenced by immunoSEQ multiplex PCR, and TCRdb holds only the in-frame ones, with some missing. Among 270,000 or so clones listed, over 90% were seen once. This sample is drawn from a study of cytomegalovirus exposure and HLA in healthy donors. Points from the study as a whole: The study flagged about 150 TCR beta chains as cytomegalovirus-associated. TRBV6-2, TRBV6-3 and other indistinguishable V segments were excluded.

This chain connects TRBV27 to TRBJ2-5; tentatively, D is TRBD1 (5 bases). The clonotype originates from a girl aged 2-15 years in good health and CMV-seronegative. Sequencing used PBMCs. The CDR3 spells CASTSRGQETQYF. The CDR3 DNA sequence: TGTGCCAGCACCTCAAGGGGCCAAGAGACCCAGTACTTC.